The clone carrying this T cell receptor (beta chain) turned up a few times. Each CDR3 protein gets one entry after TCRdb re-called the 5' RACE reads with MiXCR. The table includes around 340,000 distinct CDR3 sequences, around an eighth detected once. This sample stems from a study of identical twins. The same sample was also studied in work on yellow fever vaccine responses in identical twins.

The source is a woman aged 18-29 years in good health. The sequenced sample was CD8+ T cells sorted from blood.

CDR3 protein: CSERFGDNEQFF. In DNA, the CDR3 is TGCAGTGAAAGGTTCGGTGACAATGAGCAGTTCTTC. The V gene is TRBV20-1, the J gene TRBJ2-1, with D unresolved. From germline, CDR1 is DFQATT and CDR2 SNEGSKA (reference sequence). V dropped 7 bases and J dropped 5 bases, with 12 bases sitting between them. CDR3 length equals 12 residues.